The 9 T cell receptor beta chains below all came from one sample that was sequenced in a study of shared clonotypes between healthy human individuals. The table came from immunoSEQ multiplex PCR; TCRdb's copy has only in-frame clones and leaves some out. The data show roughly 410,000 clones, with about 97% seen just once and more than 0.3% held by the top ten. Sequencing used memory CD8+ T cells sorted from blood. The subset was: CD45RO+ cells pooled with CCR7-negative TemRA cells. The receptors were sampled from a man younger than 45 in good health.

The chain joins TRBV28 to TRBJ2-5, with D unresolved. Trimming cost V 4 bases and J 9 bases, with 21 bases left between them. Germline lookup yields CDR1 MDHEN and CDR2 SYDVKM. CDR3 size: 15 residues. The CDR3 reads CASSSNTGPTEPQYF. Here the CDR3 DNA reads TGTGCCAGCAGTTCCAATACCGGTCCTACCGAGCCCCAGTACTTC.

This clone was detected a few times. The CDR3 DNA sequence: TGTGCCAGCAGCACCAACACCGGGGAGCTGTTTTTT. Encoded protein: CASSTNTGELFF. The chain uses TRBV11-3 and TRBJ2-2; D is ambiguous. Germline values: CDR1 SGHNT, CDR2 YENEEA. With 5 bases removed from V and 2 bases from J, the gap between germline ends came to 3 bases. The CDR3 contains 12 residues.

The chain recombines TRBV13 with TRBJ2-4; D might be TRBD2 (7 bases). The CDR3 has 15 amino acids. The V gene lost 6 bases and the J gene lost 1 base, with 13 bases spanning the gap. Germline assignment: CDR1 PRHDT and CDR2 FYEKMQ (reference sequence). The CDR3 here is CASRGGLMAKNIQYF. The CDR3 nucleotides read TGTGCCAGCAGGGGGGGGCTAATGGCCAAAAACATTCAGTACTTC.

CDR3 amino acids: CSGLGGGPDEQYF. CDR3 DNA sequence: TGCAGCGGGCTTGGGGGAGGACCGGACGAGCAGTACTTC. V gene TRBV29-1 combines with J gene TRBJ2-7, with TRBD2 as a possible D gene (6 bases). CDR1 is SQVTM and CDR2 is ANQGSEA in the germline V gene. The CDR3 covers 13 residues. The V end lost 7 bases, the J end lost 5 bases, and 18 bases lay between the germline ends.

The rearrangement uses TRBV19 and TRBJ1-5; tentatively, D is TRBD1 (6 bases). The CDR3 contains 14 residues. Germline assignment: CDR1 LNHDA and CDR2 SQIVND (reference sequence). Between the trimmed V and J ends, which lost 10 bases and 8 bases, there was a span of 21 bases. The CDR3 region has the DNA TGTGCCACCAAAAACAGGGAGGTCTTTGAGCCCCAGCATTTT. As protein: CATKNREVFEPQHF.

The CDR3 protein is CASSLEIRRSTEAFF. The CDR3 DNA reads TGTGCCAGCAGCTTGGAGATCCGCAGGAGCACTGAAGCTTTCTTT. The genes are TRBV5-4 and TRBJ1-1, with unresolved D. V lost 0 bases and J lost 4, with 13 bases in between. Per the germline V gene, CDR1 is SGHNT and CDR2 is YYREEE (reference sequence). This CDR3 is built from 15 residues.

This clone was seen just once. V and J are TRBV11-3 and TRBJ2-1; 9 bases are shared with TRBD2. The ends lost 6 bases at V and 3 bases at J; junction bases unmatched: 6. CDR1 is SGHNT and CDR2 is YENEEA in the germline V gene. The CDR3 spans 15 residues. The CDR3 nucleotides are TGTGCCAGCAGTCGGACAGCGGGAGGCTACAATGAGCAGTTCTTC. This gives the protein CASSRTAGGYNEQFF.

V is TRBV7-6 and J is TRBJ2-5; D might be TRBD1 (5 bases). There are 14 residues in the CDR3. Germline V gene lookup returns CDR1 SGHVS and CDR2 FNYEAQ. Trimming left V 3 bases short and J 5 bases short, with 13 bases between. The CDR3: CASSLVNRPETQYF. CDR3 bases: TGTGCCAGCAGCTTGGTAAACAGGCCGGAGACCCAGTACTTC.

The chain couples TRBV6-5 to TRBJ2-7; D is undetermined. Germline V gene sequence: CDR1 MNHEY, CDR2 SVGAGI. V lost 0 bases and J 3 bases, leaving 15 bases between the germline ends. The CDR3 has 16 amino acids. For the CDR3, the DNA is TGTGCCAGCAGTTACTCGTGGACCCGCACCCACTACGAGCAGTACTTC. Translation gives CASSYSWTRTHYEQYF.